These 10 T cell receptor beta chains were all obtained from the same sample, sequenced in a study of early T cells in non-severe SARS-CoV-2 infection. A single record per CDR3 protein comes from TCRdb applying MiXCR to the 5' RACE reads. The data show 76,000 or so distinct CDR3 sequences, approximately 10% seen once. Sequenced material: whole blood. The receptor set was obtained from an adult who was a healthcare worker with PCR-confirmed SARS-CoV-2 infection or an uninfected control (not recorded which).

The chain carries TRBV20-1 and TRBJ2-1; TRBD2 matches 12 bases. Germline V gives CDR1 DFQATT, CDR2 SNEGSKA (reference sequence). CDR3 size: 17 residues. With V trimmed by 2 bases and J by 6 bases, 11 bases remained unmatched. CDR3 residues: CSARLIRASGGANEQFF. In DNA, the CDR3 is TGCAGTGCTAGATTGATTCGCGCTAGCGGGGGGGCCAATGAGCAGTTCTTC.

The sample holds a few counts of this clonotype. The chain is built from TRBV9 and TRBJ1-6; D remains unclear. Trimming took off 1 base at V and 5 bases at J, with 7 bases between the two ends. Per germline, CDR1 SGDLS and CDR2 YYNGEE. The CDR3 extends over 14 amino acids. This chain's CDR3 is CASSVKGNNSPLHF. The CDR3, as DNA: TGTGCCAGCAGCGTAAAGGGAAATAATTCACCCCTCCACTTT.

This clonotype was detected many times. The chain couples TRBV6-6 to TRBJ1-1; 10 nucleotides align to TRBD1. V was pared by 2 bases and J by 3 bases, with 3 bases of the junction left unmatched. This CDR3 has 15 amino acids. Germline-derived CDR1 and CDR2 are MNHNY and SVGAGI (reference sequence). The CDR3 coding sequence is TGTGCCAGCAGTTACCCGGGACAGGGGTACACTGAAGCTTTCTTT. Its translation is CASSYPGQGYTEAFF.

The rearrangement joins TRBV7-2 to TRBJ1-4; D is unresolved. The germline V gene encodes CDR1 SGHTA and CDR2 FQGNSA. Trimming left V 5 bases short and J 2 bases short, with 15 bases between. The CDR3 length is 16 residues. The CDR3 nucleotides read TGTGCCAGCAGCCGGAGTAGTAGTAGGACTAATGAAAAACTGTTTTTT. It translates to CASSRSSSRTNEKLFF.

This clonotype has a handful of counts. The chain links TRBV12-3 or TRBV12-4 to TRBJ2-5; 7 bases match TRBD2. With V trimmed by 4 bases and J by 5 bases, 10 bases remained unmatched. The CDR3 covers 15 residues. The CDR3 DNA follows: TGTGCCAGCAGTTCCGTTCGGGGGGTCGGGGAGACCCAGTACTTC. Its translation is CASSSVRGVGETQYF.

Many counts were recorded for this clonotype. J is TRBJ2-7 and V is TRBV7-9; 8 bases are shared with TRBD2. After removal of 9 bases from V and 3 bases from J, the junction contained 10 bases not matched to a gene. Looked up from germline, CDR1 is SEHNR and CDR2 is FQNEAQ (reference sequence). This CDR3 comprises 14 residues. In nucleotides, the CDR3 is TGTGCCAGTAAGGAAGCGGGGGACCACTACGAGCAGTACTTC. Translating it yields CASKEAGDHYEQYF.

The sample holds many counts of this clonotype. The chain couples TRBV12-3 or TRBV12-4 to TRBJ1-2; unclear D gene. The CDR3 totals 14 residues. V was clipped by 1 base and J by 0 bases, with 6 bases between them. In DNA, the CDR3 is TGTGCCAGCAGTTTAGTCCCCCCTAACTATGGCTACACCTTC. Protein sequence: CASSLVPPNYGYTF.

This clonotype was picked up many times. The CDR3 loop is CATSKTREAVNEQFF. As DNA, the CDR3 is TGTGCCACCAGCAAAACTCGGGAGGCGGTCAATGAGCAGTTCTTC. The chain combines TRBV15 with TRBJ2-1; TRBD2 matches at 7 bases. Trimming cost V 4 bases and J 6 bases; bases outside gene matches: 9. The CDR3 sequence is 15 residues long. From germline, CDR1 is LNHNV and CDR2 YYDKDF (reference sequence). The whole variable domain, filled in from reference TRBV15 and TRBJ2-1, reads DAMVIQNPRYQVTQFGKPVTLSCSQTLNHNVMYWYQQKSSQAPKLLFHYYDKDFNNEADTPDNFQSRRPNTSFCFLDIRSPGLGDTAMYLCATSKTREAVNEQFFGPGTRLTVL.

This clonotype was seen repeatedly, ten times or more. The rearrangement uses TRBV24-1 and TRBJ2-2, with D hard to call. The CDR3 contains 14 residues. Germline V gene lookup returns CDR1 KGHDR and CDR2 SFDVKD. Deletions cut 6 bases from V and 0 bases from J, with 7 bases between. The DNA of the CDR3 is TGTGCCACCAGTAAGGGCACGAACACCGGGGAGCTGTTTTTT. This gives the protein CATSKGTNTGELFF.

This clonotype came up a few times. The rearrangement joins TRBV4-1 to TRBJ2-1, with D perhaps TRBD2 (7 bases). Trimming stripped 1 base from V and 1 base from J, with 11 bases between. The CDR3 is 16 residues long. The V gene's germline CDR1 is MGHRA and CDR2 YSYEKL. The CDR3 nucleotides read TGCGCCAGCAGCCAAGTAGGGGGGGCGTCCTACAATGAGCAGTTCTTC. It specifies CASSQVGGASYNEQFF.